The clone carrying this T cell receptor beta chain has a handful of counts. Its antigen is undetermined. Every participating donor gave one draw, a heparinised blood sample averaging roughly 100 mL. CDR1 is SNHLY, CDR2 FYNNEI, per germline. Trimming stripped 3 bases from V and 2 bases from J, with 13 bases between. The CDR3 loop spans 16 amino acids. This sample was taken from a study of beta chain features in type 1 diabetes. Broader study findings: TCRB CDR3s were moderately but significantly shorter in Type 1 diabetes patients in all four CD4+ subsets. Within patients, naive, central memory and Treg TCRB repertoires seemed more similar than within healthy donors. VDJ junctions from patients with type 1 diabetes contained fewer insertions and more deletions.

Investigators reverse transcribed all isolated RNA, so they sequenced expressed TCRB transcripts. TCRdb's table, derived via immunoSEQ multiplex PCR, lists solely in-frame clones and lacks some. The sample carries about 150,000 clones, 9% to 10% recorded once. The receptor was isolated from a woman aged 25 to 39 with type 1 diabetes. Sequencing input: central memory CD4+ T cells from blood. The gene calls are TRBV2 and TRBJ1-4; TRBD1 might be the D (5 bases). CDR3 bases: TGTGCCAGCAGTGACCGAGACAGTCTCACTAATGAAAAACTGTTTTTT. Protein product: CASSDRDSLTNEKLFF. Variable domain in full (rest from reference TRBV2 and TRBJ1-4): EPEVTQTPSHQVTQMGQEVILRCVPISNHLYFYWYRQILGQKVEFLVSFYNNEISEKSEIFDDQFSVERPDGSNFTLKIRSTKLEDSAMYFCASSDRDSLTNEKLFFGSGTQLSVL.